Below are 29 T cell receptor beta chains sequenced from a single sample in a study of human T cells and chemical hapten exposure. As for time point: healthy volunteer bleed at 6 weeks. Unfractionated whole blood served as the source for total RNA extraction. TCRdb called the RACE reads again in MiXCR, with one record for every CDR3 protein. The sample yields more than 75,000 distinct CDR3 sequences, about 9% seen once. What was sequenced was whole blood. These receptors originate from a male donor in good health. Some clones in this sample may be carry-over from other donors' samples.

This chain links TRBV5-4 with TRBJ1-3; no definite D call. V was clipped by 3 bases and J by 7 bases, with 11 bases between them. CDR3 length: 13 residues. The germline CDR1 and CDR2 sequences are SGHNT and YYREEE (reference sequence). The CDR3 is CASSSEQRNTIYF. CDR3 sequence (DNA): TGTGCCAGCAGCTCAGAACAGCGGAACACCATATATTTT.

The chain uses TRBV27 and TRBJ2-7; 7 bases agree with TRBD1. The CDR3 extends over 15 amino acids. Per germline, CDR1 MNHEY and CDR2 SMNVEV (reference sequence). Germline trimming cut 2 bases from V and 0 bases from J; bases unmatched to any gene: 4. The CDR3 loop reads CASSLRQGTSYEQYF. The CDR3 bases are TGTGCCAGCAGTTTACGACAGGGAACCTCCTACGAGCAGTACTTC.

This clonotype was observed many times. The J gene is TRBJ1-6, the V gene TRBV25-1; 9 bases fit TRBD1. Trimming at V came to 4 bases and at J to 6 bases, leaving 1 base not matched to a gene. The CDR3 covers 14 residues. Germline V gives CDR1 MGHDK, CDR2 SYGVNS. The CDR3 reads CASSGTGANSPLHF. The CDR3 coding sequence is TGTGCCAGCAGTGGGACAGGGGCTAATTCACCCCTCCACTTT.

This clonotype appeared many times. The chain employs TRBV12-5 and TRBJ1-5; 10 bases align to TRBD1. Germline lookup yields CDR1 LGHNT and CDR2 FRNRAP. The CDR3 runs to 15 residues. The trim removed 2 bases at V and 6 bases at J, leaving 4 bases unmatched. CDR3 protein: CASGLSGQGTQPQHF. CDR3 coding DNA: TGTGCTAGTGGTTTGTCGGGACAGGGGACTCAGCCCCAGCATTTT. Together with reference TRBV12-5 and TRBJ1-5, the CDR3 gives the full variable domain: DARVTQTPRHKVTEMGQEVTMRCQPILGHNTVFWYRQTMMQGLELLAYFRNRAPLDDSGMPKDRFSAEMPDATLATLKIQPSEPRDSAVYFCASGLSGQGTQPQHFGDGTRLSIL.

This chain joins TRBV7-9 and TRBJ2-2; weak D call: TRBD2 (5 bases). In germline, CDR1 is SEHNR, CDR2 FQNEAQ (reference sequence). V dropped 5 bases and J dropped 5 bases, with 9 bases sitting between them. The CDR3 extends over 13 amino acids. The CDR3 DNA reads TGTGCCAGCAGCGCCCGGACTACCGGGGAGCTGTTTTTT. Its protein product is CASSARTTGELFF.

In its sample, this clonotype was seen a few times. CDR3 region: CASSLGQANYGYTF. For the CDR3, the DNA is TGTGCCAGCTCACTGGGACAGGCTAACTATGGCTACACCTTC. This chain connects TRBV18 to TRBJ1-2; TRBD1 matches at 8 bases. There are 14 residues in the CDR3. Germline V gene lookup returns CDR1 KGHSH and CDR2 LQKENI. J gave up 0 bases and V 4 bases, and 1 base lay outside the gene matches.

This clonotype has only a few counts. The chain has TRBV7-8 and TRBJ2-5; 10 nucleotides match TRBD2. The ends lost 5 bases at V and 0 bases at J; junction bases unmatched: 12. The CDR3 length is 18 residues. CDR1 is SGHVS, CDR2 FQNEAQ, per germline. The CDR3 loop reads CASSPRLAGGPNQETQYF. The CDR3 region has the DNA TGTGCCAGCAGCCCGAGACTAGCGGGCGGACCTAACCAAGAGACCCAGTACTTC.

The chain employs TRBV27 and TRBJ2-3, with D uncertain. The CDR3 is 16 residues long. Germline V gene sequence: CDR1 MNHEY, CDR2 SMNVEV (reference sequence). V was trimmed by 1 base and J by 0 bases, leaving 11 bases between them. CDR3: CASSLLGSSSTDTQYF. The CDR3 bases are TGTGCCAGCAGTTTATTGGGCAGTTCAAGCACAGATACGCAGTATTTT.

The chain couples TRBV12-3 or TRBV12-4 to TRBJ2-1; 10 bases match TRBD1. J was trimmed by 9 bases and V by 5 bases; bases with no gene match: 10. The CDR3 is made up of 15 amino acids. In DNA form, the CDR3 reads TGTGCCAGCAGTACCCAATTGGACAGGGGGGGTGAGCAGTTCTTC. Protein: CASSTQLDRGGEQFF.

This clonotype was picked up many times. The chain has TRBV4-2 and TRBJ1-2; 7 bases match TRBD1. CDR3 length: 15 amino acids. The germline gives CDR1 LGHNA, CDR2 YNFKEQ. With V trimmed by 5 bases and J by 7 bases, 13 bases remained unmatched. The CDR3 DNA sequence: TGTGCCAGCAGCTACGATTTGGGACAGAAGGGTGGCTACACCTTC. Encoded protein: CASSYDLGQKGGYTF.

The count of this clonotype is one. The chain employs TRBV3-1 and TRBJ2-1, with D unclear. Germline assignment: CDR1 LGHDT and CDR2 YNNKEL (reference sequence). CDR3 length equals 17 residues. The V end was cut by 1 base, the J end by 4 bases, with 17 bases between. In nucleotides, the CDR3 is TGTGCCAGCAGCCAAGGTCTAGATTCGCCTACTTACAATGAGCAGTTCTTC. Its translation is CASSQGLDSPTYNEQFF.

A few counts support this clonotype. This sequence joins TRBV11-3 and TRBJ2-3; D is uncertain. Germline V gene sequence: CDR1 SGHNT, CDR2 YENEEA. The V gene lost 7 bases and the J gene lost 6 bases, with 14 bases spanning the gap. The CDR3 covers 13 residues. The chain's CDR3 is CASTPSHGDTQYF. In DNA, the CDR3 is TGTGCCAGCACACCATCCCACGGGGATACGCAGTATTTT.

The chain has TRBV20-1 and TRBJ2-3; no reliable D call. The V end lost 0 bases, the J end lost 2 bases, and 6 bases lay between the germline ends. This CDR3 is 13 amino acids long. Germline CDR1 and CDR2: DFQATT and SNEGSKA (reference sequence). The DNA of the CDR3 is TGCAGTGCTAGAGATCAAGTCACAGATACGCAGTATTTT. Amino acid sequence: CSARDQVTDTQYF.

The chain carries TRBV7-8 and TRBJ2-2; 9 nucleotides align to TRBD2. The CDR3 runs 16 residues. Germline V gene data show CDR1 as SGHVS and CDR2 as FQNEAQ. V lost 5 bases to trimming and J lost 4 bases; unmatched junction nucleotides: 8. The CDR3 spells CASSPPRRGGTGELFF. DNA of the CDR3: TGTGCCAGCAGCCCCCCCCGGCGGGGGGGCACCGGGGAGCTGTTTTTT.

This clonotype showed up just a few times. This rearrangement joins TRBV6-1 to TRBJ2-7; D remains unclear. Deletions cut 2 bases from V and 0 bases from J, with 14 bases between. The CDR3 is 16 residues long. Germline V CDR1 and CDR2: MNHNS, SASEGT. CDR3: CASSEFRAESSYEQYF. CDR3 sequence (DNA): TGTGCCAGCAGTGAATTTCGGGCGGAAAGCTCCTACGAGCAGTACTTC.

This clonotype was seen ten or more times. The gene calls are TRBV3-1 and TRBJ1-1; tentatively, D is TRBD1 (5 bases). The CDR3 is 19 amino acids. V lost 0 bases, J lost 0 bases, and 20 bases lay in between. Germline V lookup: CDR1 LGHDT, CDR2 YNNKEL (reference sequence). The CDR3 loop reads CASSQEEQPTLTVNTEAFF. CDR3 nucleotide sequence: TGTGCCAGCAGCCAAGAAGAGCAGCCAACCTTGACAGTGAACACTGAAGCTTTCTTT. Complete variable domain (other parts from reference TRBV3-1 and TRBJ1-1): DTAVSQTPKYLVTQMGNDKSIKCEQNLGHDTMYWYKQDSKKFLKIMFSYNNKELIINETVPNRFSPKSPDKAHLNLHINSLELGDSAVYFCASSQEEQPTLTVNTEAFFGQGTRLTVV.

This clonotype was observed a few times. The rearrangement links TRBV6-2 or TRBV6-3 to TRBJ2-7; 8 positions agree with TRBD1. V dropped 5 bases and J dropped 1; count of bases not matched to a gene: 4. Germline lookup yields CDR1 MNHEY and CDR2 SVGEGT. This CDR3 region has 14 residues. This chain's CDR3 is CASSPDRESYEQYF. DNA for the CDR3: TGTGCCAGCAGTCCGGACAGGGAATCCTACGAGCAGTACTTC.

Ten or more counts support this clonotype. V usage is TRBV7-2 and J usage is TRBJ1-2; the D gene is possibly TRBD1 (6 bases). V was pared by 3 bases and J by 2 bases, with 10 bases between. Per germline, CDR1 SGHTA and CDR2 FQGNSA. The CDR3 runs to 14 residues. The CDR3 region is CASSFPGQNYGYTF. CDR3 nucleotide sequence: TGTGCCAGCAGCTTTCCCGGACAGAACTATGGCTACACCTTC.

This rearrangement joins TRBV9 to TRBJ1-3; 7 bases map to TRBD1. The V gene end was trimmed by 2 bases and the J gene end by 2 bases; junction bases not matched to a gene: 1. Germline CDR1 and CDR2: SGDLS and YYNGEE. The CDR3 consists of 14 residues. The CDR3 bases are TGTGCCAGCAGCGTCACAGGGGCTGGAAACACCATATATTTT. Translated: CASSVTGAGNTIYF.

The chain uses TRBV6-1 and TRBJ1-1; 7 bases align to TRBD1. There are 15 residues in the CDR3. V was pared by 6 bases and J by 0 bases, with 7 bases of the junction left unmatched. Per germline, CDR1 MNHNS and CDR2 SASEGT. The CDR3 nucleotides read TGTGCCAGCAGGGTGACAGGGATTATGAACACTGAAGCTTTCTTT. This encodes CASRVTGIMNTEAFF.

The table lists this clonotype with a few counts. The rearrangement links TRBV6-2 or TRBV6-3 to TRBJ1-2; D is uncertain. The length of the CDR3 is 16 residues. Between the trimmed V and J ends, which lost 2 bases and 3 bases, there was a span of 16 bases. The germline CDR1 and CDR2 sequences are MNHEY and SVGEGT. CDR3 DNA sequence: TGTGCCAGCAGTTACGAGGGAGTCACCGCCTACTATGGCTACACCTTC. Amino acid sequence: CASSYEGVTAYYGYTF.

This clonotype turned up a few times. The chain has TRBV12-3 or TRBV12-4 and TRBJ2-6; the match to TRBD1 covers 10 bases. CDR3 size: 16 residues. The ends lost 7 bases at V and 2 bases at J; junction bases unmatched: 5. The DNA for the CDR3 is TGTGCCAGCAATAGACAGGGGGCGGCTGGGGCCAACGTCCTGACTTTC. Translation gives CASNRQGAAGANVLTF.

This clonotype has only a few counts. The rearrangement joins TRBV2 to TRBJ2-5; D possibly corresponds to TRBD2 (6 bases). The germline V gene encodes CDR1 SNHLY and CDR2 FYNNEI. The CDR3 loop spans 16 amino acids. V lost 6 bases and J 0 bases, leaving 17 bases between the germline ends. The CDR3 spells CASRRRQRRDQETQYF. CDR3 sequence (DNA): TGTGCCAGCAGGAGGAGGCAAAGGAGGGACCAAGAGACCCAGTACTTC.

This clonotype was seen only a few times. This chain links TRBV20-1 with TRBJ1-1; TRBD1 aligns across 9 bases. The germline V gene has CDR1 DFQATT and CDR2 SNEGSKA (reference sequence). The length of the CDR3 is 14 residues. V was pared by 3 bases and J by 5 bases, with 7 bases of the junction left unmatched. This chain's CDR3 is CSASNTGGETEAFF. As DNA, the CDR3 is TGCAGTGCTAGCAACACAGGGGGCGAAACTGAAGCTTTCTTT.

The CDR3 spells CASSSGQSYQPQHF. The DNA for the CDR3 is TGTGCCAGCAGTTCGGGCCAGTCTTATCAGCCCCAGCATTTT. The rearrangement joins TRBV12-3 or TRBV12-4 to TRBJ1-5; D is unclear. The CDR3 sequence is 14 residues long. With 4 bases removed from V and 5 bases from J, the gap between germline ends came to 12 bases.

This clonotype was detected only a few times. V usage is TRBV12-3 or TRBV12-4 and J usage is TRBJ2-5, with unresolved D. Trimming left V 1 base short and J 5 bases short, with 11 bases between. The CDR3 has 14 residues. CDR3 protein: CASSLGTGQETQYF. Written as DNA, the CDR3 is TGTGCCAGCAGTTTAGGTACCGGGCAGGAGACCCAGTACTTC.

In this sample, this clonotype turned up a few times. CDR3 in amino acids: CASSGGGQSRDAFF. The CDR3 DNA reads TGTGCCAGCAGTGGAGGGGGACAGTCGAGGGACGCTTTCTTT. V and J are TRBV27 and TRBJ1-1; 7 bases agree with TRBD1. There are 14 residues in the CDR3. J lost 11 bases, V lost 5 bases, and 14 bases had no gene match. CDR1 and CDR2 from the germline V gene are MNHEY and SMNVEV (reference sequence).

V gene TRBV7-2 combines with J gene TRBJ2-7, with D unresolved. Between the trimmed V and J ends, which lost 2 bases and 3 bases, there was a span of 20 bases. Germline CDR1 and CDR2: SGHTA and FQGNSA. The CDR3 runs 17 residues. DNA for the CDR3: TGTGCCAGCAGCTTAACGCTCGGCGCCGACGCCGTCTACGAGCAGTACTTC. It encodes CASSLTLGADAVYEQYF.

A few counts support this clonotype. V is TRBV10-3 and J is TRBJ1-1; D not resolved. Trimming left V 7 bases short and J 0 bases short, with 9 bases between. CDR1 and CDR2 from the germline V gene are ENHRY and SYGVKD. This CDR3 is built from 13 residues. The CDR3 loop is CAIMGRLNTEAFF. For the CDR3, the DNA is TGTGCCATCATGGGCAGGCTGAACACTGAAGCTTTCTTT.